Below, 10 T cell receptor beta chains from the same sample are listed, as sequenced in a study of T cell repertoires in cytomegalovirus infection. TCRdb independently ran MiXCR on the reads; one entry per CDR3 protein. The sample has over 150,000 distinct CDR3 sequences, 15% to 20% seen once; the top ten hold approximately 25%. The sample consisted of CD8+ T cells from PBMCs. The receptors come from a human donor in good health (CMV status not recorded). Some clones in this sample may be carry-over from other donors' samples.

This clonotype was picked up many times. The CDR3 coding sequence is TGTGCCAGCAGCTTAGTAGCGGGGGACGACCAAGAGACCCAGTACTTC. It encodes CASSLVAGDDQETQYF. The chain couples TRBV7-6 to TRBJ2-5, with 9 bases aligning to TRBD2. J gave up 0 bases and V 1 base, and 3 bases lay outside the gene matches. The CDR3 sequence is 16 residues long. Germline assignment: CDR1 SGHVS and CDR2 FNYEAQ.

The gene calls are TRBV7-9 and TRBJ2-5; 7 bases map to TRBD2. CDR1 is SEHNR, CDR2 FQNEAQ, per germline (reference sequence). With 5 bases clipped from V and 1 base from J, the junction kept 10 bases outside the gene matches. The CDR3 length is 16 residues. Here the CDR3 DNA reads TGTGCCAGCAGCCTCCGGGGAGGGCAGATCCAAGAGACCCAGTACTTC. Protein: CASSLRGGQIQETQYF. Full variable domain (rest looked up from reference TRBV7-9 and TRBJ2-5): DTGVSQNPRHKITKRGQNVTFRCDPISEHNRLYWYRQTLGQGPEFLTYFQNEAQLEKSRLLSDRFSAERPKGSFSTLEIQRTEQGDSAMYLCASSLRGGQIQETQYFGPGTRLLVL.

This clonotype turned up a few times. The V gene is TRBV6-2 or TRBV6-3, the J gene TRBJ2-2; 11 bases map to TRBD1. Looked up from germline, CDR1 is MNHEY and CDR2 is SVGEGT. J was trimmed by 1 base and V by 2 bases; bases with no gene match: 9. This CDR3 has 19 amino acids. The DNA for the CDR3 is TGTGCCAGCAGTTACCAACTTGGACAGGGGGCCCTGAACACCGGGGAGCTGTTTTTT. Protein product: CASSYQLGQGALNTGELFF.

This clonotype has a handful of counts. The chain joins TRBV28 to TRBJ1-1; D possibly corresponds to TRBD1 (5 bases). CDR1 and CDR2 (germline): MDHEN, SYDVKM. Trimming cost V 3 bases and J 4 bases, with 9 bases left between them. CDR3 size: 13 residues. CDR3 loop: CASSLIGTTEAFF. Here the CDR3 DNA reads TGTGCCAGCAGTTTGATTGGGACCACTGAAGCTTTCTTT.

The chain carries TRBV4-1 and TRBJ2-7; D may be TRBD1 or TRBD2 (6 bases each). Trimming cost V 0 bases and J 6 bases, with 15 bases left between them. CDR3 length: 15 amino acids. The germline V gene encodes CDR1 MGHRA and CDR2 YSYEKL. CDR3 DNA: TGCGCCAGCAGCCAAGATGTCCGGGGGCAGGTCGAGCAGTACTTC. Translated, it gives CASSQDVRGQVEQYF.

This rearrangement joins TRBV6-2 or TRBV6-3 to TRBJ2-5; 7 nucleotides match TRBD1. CDR3 length: 15 amino acids. Germline V CDR1 and CDR2: MNHEY, SVGEGT. V was pared by 5 bases and J by 2 bases, with 8 bases of the junction left unmatched. The CDR3 here is CASSSWDRPQETQYF. CDR3 bases: TGTGCCAGCAGTAGCTGGGACAGACCGCAAGAGACCCAGTACTTC.

The chain carries TRBV20-1 and TRBJ2-3; 7 positions match TRBD1. Germline CDR1 is DFQATT and CDR2 is SNEGSKA (reference sequence). The CDR3 is 14 residues long. V lost 5 bases, J lost 7 bases, and 12 bases stayed unmatched. This chain's CDR3 is CSARPGQSNYTQYF. CDR3 in DNA: TGCAGTGCTCGTCCGGGACAGTCCAATTATACGCAGTATTTT.

This clonotype has only a few counts. The V gene is TRBV7-6, the J gene TRBJ2-1; the match to TRBD1 covers 11 bases. The V gene end was trimmed by 5 bases and the J gene end by 8 bases; junction bases not matched to a gene: 8. Germline V lookup: CDR1 SGHVS, CDR2 FNYEAQ. The CDR3 loop spans 15 amino acids. Written as DNA, the CDR3 is TGTGCCAGCAGCGCCGGACAGGGGGCGAACTATGAGCAGTTCTTC. Its translation is CASSAGQGANYEQFF.

This clonotype has just a few counts. This chain links TRBV7-8 with TRBJ2-7, with 8 nucleotides matching TRBD1. The germline CDR1 and CDR2 sequences are SGHVS and FQNEAQ. The ends lost 6 bases at V and 4 bases at J; junction bases unmatched: 11. This CDR3 comprises 15 residues. CDR3 region: CASRSSIGQGYEQYF. The DNA for the CDR3 is TGTGCCAGCAGGTCATCCATCGGACAGGGTTACGAGCAGTACTTC.

This rearrangement joins TRBV6-2 or TRBV6-3 to TRBJ1-1; tentative D call: TRBD1 (5 bases). The CDR3 length is 11 residues. CDR1 MNHEY and CDR2 SVGEGT come from the germline V gene. V was trimmed by 10 bases and J by 8 bases, leaving 14 bases between them. CDR3 region: CATRRGQEAFF. In DNA, the CDR3 is TGTGCCACCCGACGAGGACAAGAAGCTTTCTTT.